This T cell receptor (beta chain) was sequenced for a study of neurological immune-mediated disorders. Study conclusions and caveats: It was HTLV-1-associated myelopathy that showed the most TCR clonal expansion, while multiple sclerosis showed the least, falling below healthy controls.

The CDR3 is made up of 12 amino acids. The V end was cut by 4 bases, the J end by 3 bases, with 7 bases between. In germline, CDR1 is LNHNV, CDR2 YYDKDF (reference sequence). This clonotype has a count of ten or more. Antigen unknown. With 10-nucleotide random UMIs included, cDNA was synthesized by 5'RACE. TCRdb analysed the 5' RACE reads with MiXCR anew, one entry per CDR3 protein. The sample includes roughly 43,000 distinct CDR3 sequences, under 2% of them seen just once. The chain joins TRBV15 to TRBJ2-7; D is ambiguous. Source material: PBMCs. This TCR derives from a woman aged 40 to 50 with multiple sclerosis. CDR3 region: CATSTPGYEQYF. DNA of the CDR3: TGTGCCACCAGCACACCAGGCTACGAGCAGTACTTC.